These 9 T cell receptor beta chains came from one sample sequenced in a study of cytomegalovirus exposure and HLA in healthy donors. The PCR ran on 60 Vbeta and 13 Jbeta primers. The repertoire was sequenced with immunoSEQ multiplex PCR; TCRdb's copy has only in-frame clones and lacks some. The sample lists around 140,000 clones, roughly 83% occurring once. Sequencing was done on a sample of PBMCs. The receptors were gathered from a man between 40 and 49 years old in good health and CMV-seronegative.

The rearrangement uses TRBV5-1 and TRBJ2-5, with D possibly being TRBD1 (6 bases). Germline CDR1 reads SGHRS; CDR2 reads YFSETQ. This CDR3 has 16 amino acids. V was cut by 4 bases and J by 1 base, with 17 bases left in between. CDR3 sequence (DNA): TGCGCCAGCAGCAACGAAGGGGGAGTCGGCCAAGAGACCCAGTACTTC. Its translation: CASSNEGGVGQETQYF.

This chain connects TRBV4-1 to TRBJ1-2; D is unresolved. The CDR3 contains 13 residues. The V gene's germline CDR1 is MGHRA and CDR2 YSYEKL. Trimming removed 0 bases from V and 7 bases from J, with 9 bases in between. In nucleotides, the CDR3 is TGCGCCAGCAGCCAAGAGTTGAATAGTGGCTACACCTTC. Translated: CASSQELNSGYTF.

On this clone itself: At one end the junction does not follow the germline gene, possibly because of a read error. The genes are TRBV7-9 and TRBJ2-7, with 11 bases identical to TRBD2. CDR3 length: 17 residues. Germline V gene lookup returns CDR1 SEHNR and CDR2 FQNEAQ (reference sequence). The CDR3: CSSSSPAGSGRAHEQYF. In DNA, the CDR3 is TGTTCCAGCAGCTCCCCCGCTGGTAGCGGGAGGGCACACGAGCAGTACTTC.

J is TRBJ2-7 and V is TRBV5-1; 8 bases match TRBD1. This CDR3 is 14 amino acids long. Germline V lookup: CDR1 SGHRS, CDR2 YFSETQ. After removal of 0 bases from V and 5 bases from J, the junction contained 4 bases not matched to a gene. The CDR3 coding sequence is TGCGCCAGCAGCTTGGTAAGGACAGGGAACGAGCAGTACTTC. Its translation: CASSLVRTGNEQYF.

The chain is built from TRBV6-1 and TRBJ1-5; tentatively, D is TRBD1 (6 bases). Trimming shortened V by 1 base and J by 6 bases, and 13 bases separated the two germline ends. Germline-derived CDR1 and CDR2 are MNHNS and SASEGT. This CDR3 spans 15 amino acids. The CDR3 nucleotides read TGTGCCAGCAGTGAAGGGTCGACAGGAGGTCAGCCCCAGCATTTT. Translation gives CASSEGSTGGQPQHF.

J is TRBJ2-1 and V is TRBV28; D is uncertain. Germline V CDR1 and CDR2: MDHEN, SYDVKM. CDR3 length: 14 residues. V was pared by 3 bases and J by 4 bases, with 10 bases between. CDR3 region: CASSLIQIYNEQFF. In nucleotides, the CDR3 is TGTGCCAGCAGTTTGATACAGATTTACAATGAGCAGTTCTTC.

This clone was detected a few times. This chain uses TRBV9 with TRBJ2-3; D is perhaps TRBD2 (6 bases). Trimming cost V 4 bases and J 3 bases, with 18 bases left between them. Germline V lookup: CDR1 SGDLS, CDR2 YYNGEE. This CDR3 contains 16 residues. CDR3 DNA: TGTGCCAGCAGCCCCACAGGTAGCGGAACAACAGATACGCAGTATTTT. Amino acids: CASSPTGSGTTDTQYF.

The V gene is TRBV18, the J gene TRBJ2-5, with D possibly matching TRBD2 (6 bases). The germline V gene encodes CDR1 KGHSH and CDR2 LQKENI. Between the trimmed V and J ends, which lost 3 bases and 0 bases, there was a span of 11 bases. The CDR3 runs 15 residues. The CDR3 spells CASSPYRGYQETQYF. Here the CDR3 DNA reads TGTGCCAGCTCACCTTACCGGGGGTACCAAGAGACCCAGTACTTC.

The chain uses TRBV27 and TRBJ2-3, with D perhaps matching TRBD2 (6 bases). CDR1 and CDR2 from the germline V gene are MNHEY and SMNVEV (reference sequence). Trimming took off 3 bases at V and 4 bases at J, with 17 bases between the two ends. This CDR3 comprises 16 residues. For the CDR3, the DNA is TGTGCCAGCAGTTTTGAGGCAGGGACTCGTGCAGATACGCAGTATTTT. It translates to CASSFEAGTRADTQYF.